Reported below is one T cell receptor (beta chain). This CDR3 has 11 amino acids. Deletions cut 6 bases from V and 6 bases from J, with 11 bases between. From germline, CDR1 is DFQATT and CDR2 SNEGSKA (reference sequence). As processed by the authors: Reference gene primers were amplified, and this amplification served to estimate nucleated cell counts. Method: immunoSEQ multiplex PCR; TCRdb's copy keeps in-frame clones and lacks some. Clone size and the V and J calls come from that table; the DNA yielded D and trimming. The sample has approximately 330,000 clones; nearly 90% are singletons. The data originate from a study of blood T cell repertoires in COVID-19. The overall study: Acute and convalescent COVID-19 samples came from the United States, Italy and Spain. T cells, B-cell-depleted T cells, or PBMCs provided the cDNA or gDNA that served as material.

This sequence joins TRBV20-1 and TRBJ1-2; tentative D call: TRBD1 (6 bases). The TCR originated in a middle-aged woman with COVID-19, enrolled during active disease. Material for sequencing was peripheral blood. The CDR3 sequence: CSARQGNGYTF. The CDR3 bases are TGCAGTGCAAGGCAGGGGAATGGCTACACCTTC.